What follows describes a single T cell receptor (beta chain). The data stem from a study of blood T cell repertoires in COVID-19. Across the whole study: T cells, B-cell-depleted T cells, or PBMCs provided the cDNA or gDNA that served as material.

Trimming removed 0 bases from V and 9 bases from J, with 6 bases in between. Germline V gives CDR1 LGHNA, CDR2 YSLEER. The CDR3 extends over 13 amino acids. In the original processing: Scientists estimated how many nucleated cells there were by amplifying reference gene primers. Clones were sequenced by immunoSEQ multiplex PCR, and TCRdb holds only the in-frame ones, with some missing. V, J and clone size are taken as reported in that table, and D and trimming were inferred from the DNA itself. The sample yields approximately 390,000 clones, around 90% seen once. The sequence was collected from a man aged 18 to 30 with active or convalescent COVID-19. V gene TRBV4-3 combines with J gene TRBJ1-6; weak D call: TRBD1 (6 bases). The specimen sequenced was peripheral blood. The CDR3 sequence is CASSQEGGSPLHF. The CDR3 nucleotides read TGCGCCAGCAGCCAAGAAGGGGGTTCACCCCTCCACTTT.